The source of this TCR beta chain is a study of T cells in Graves' hyperthyroidism and ophthalmopathy. Overall study findings and caveats: The model's output predicted ophthalmopathy at a median of about 5.9 months prior to onset. Most thyroid clonotypes that were expanded above 0.001 also turned up in blood. Patients with ophthalmopathy were separated from those with stable hyperthyroidism by a 13 V-J model.

Template material for amplifying TCR beta CDR3 regions consisted of RNA transcripts. HTBI primers were the set used in a first-round RT-PCR of the TCR CDR3. Each CDR3 protein is one row after TCRdb ran MiXCR on the multiplex PCR reads. This table holds 480,000 or so distinct CDR3 sequences, over 45% found once. On this clonotype: The antigen is unknown.

Germline V CDR1 and CDR2: DFQATT, SNEGSKA (reference sequence). The germline V and J ends were trimmed by 0 bases and 1 base, with 15 bases remaining between them. This CDR3 spans 17 amino acids. The chain carries TRBV20-1 and TRBJ2-2; D ambiguous. Source material: peripheral blood or thyroid tissue (not recorded which). The receptor was isolated from an adult woman with Graves' disease, either hyperthyroidism or ophthalmopathy (not recorded which). In nucleotides, the CDR3 is TGCAGTGCTAGAGATCGTTTAGCAGCAGGGAACACCGGGGAGCTGTTTTTT. The encoded protein is CSARDRLAAGNTGELFF.